The 9 T cell receptor beta chains below were found in one sample sequenced in a study of post-analysis software for immune sequencing data (dated by TCRdb to about 2015). Study-wide conclusions, independent of this receptor: Significantly higher frequencies in patients than in controls were found for several TRBV segments, including TRBV5-6, TRBV5-1 and TRBV20-1.

Library generation was performed with PCR. Sequencer: Illumina HiSeq 2500. To reduce PCR and sequencing biases, unique molecular identifiers were built into the TCR beta cDNA libraries. TCRdb cleaned the public reads at Q25 with fastp, built clones with MiXCR and kept in-frame beta chains. Identical CDR3 proteins give one entry, which carries the most common genes and DNA. The sample table lists roughly 620,000 distinct CDR3 sequences, roughly 40% of them with a count of one. The ten largest clones capture 1.5% to 2% of the sample. Their recognized antigens are unknown. Sequenced input: blood. The receptors derive from a girl aged 5 to 17 with multiple sclerosis.

This clonotype has only a few counts. V and J are TRBV12-3 or TRBV12-4 and TRBJ2-1, with D perhaps matching TRBD2 (5 bases). The CDR3 loop spans 12 amino acids. V shed 6 bases and J shed 15 bases, with 18 bases lying between them. The CDR3 region is CASSQAGLQWFF. CDR3 nucleotides: TGTGCCAGCAGCCAGGCGGGCCTCCAGTGGTTCTTC.

This clonotype was counted between two and nine times. The CDR3 nucleotides read TGTGCCAGCAGCTTGTGGGGGTATGAGCAGTTCTTC. As protein: CASSLWGYEQFF. The gene calls are TRBV7-2 and TRBJ2-1, with D perhaps matching TRBD1 or TRBD2 (5 bases each). Between the trimmed V and J ends, which lost 3 bases and 8 bases, there was a span of 8 bases. This CDR3 is 12 amino acids long. Germline CDR1 SGHTA, CDR2 FQGNSA. The full variable domain, its missing parts supplied by reference TRBV7-2 and TRBJ2-1, is GAGVSQSPSNKVTEKGKDVELRCDPISGHTALYWYRQSLGQGLEFLIYFQGNSAPDKSGLPSDRFSAERTGGSVSTLTIQRTQQEDSAVYLCASSLWGYEQFFGPGTRLTVL.

The table lists this clonotype with a count of one. The CDR3 region has the DNA TGTGCCAGCAGTTTTTCCTCGTCTGGGGCCAACGTCCTGACTTTC. Residues: CASSFSSSGANVLTF. The V call is TRBV12-3 or TRBV12-4, the J call TRBJ2-6; D call uncertain. This CDR3 spans 15 amino acids. Trimming stripped 3 bases from V and 1 base from J, with 7 bases between.

This chain links TRBV6-1 with TRBJ1-2; possible D gene TRBD1, 6 bases. The CDR3 runs to 16 residues. The germline V gene has CDR1 MNHNS and CDR2 SASEGT. Trimming took off 3 bases at V and 5 bases at J, with 19 bases between the two ends. The CDR3 is CASSERGQPAGYGYTF. The CDR3 DNA sequence: TGTGCCAGCAGTGAGCGTGGACAGCCCGCGGGGTATGGCTACACCTTC.

The sample holds a few counts of this clonotype. The rearrangement joins TRBV12-3 or TRBV12-4 to TRBJ2-7, with 8 positions matching TRBD2. The CDR3 consists of 15 residues. Losses at the gene ends were 3 bases for V and 3 bases for J; bases not matched to a gene: 7. CDR3 nucleotides: TGTGCCAGCAGTTTTTGGCGGGAGGACGACTACGAGCAGTACTTC. Protein sequence: CASSFWREDDYEQYF.

The genes are TRBV5-1 and TRBJ2-5; 9 nucleotides align to TRBD2. The J call is uncertain, as TRBJ2-7 better fits the DNA end. This CDR3 comprises 16 residues. The germline gives CDR1 SGHRS, CDR2 YFSETQ. The CDR3 region has the DNA TGCGCCAGCAGCTATACCTCAGGGACTAGCATCCTCGAGCAGTACTTC. Protein sequence: CASSYTSGTSILEQYF.

The J gene is TRBJ1-5, the V gene TRBV5-5; no reliable D call. Trimming left V 3 bases short and J 0 bases short, with 13 bases between. Looked up from germline, CDR1 is SGHKS and CDR2 is YYEKEE (reference sequence). This CDR3 comprises 16 residues. The CDR3, as DNA: TGTGCCAGCAGCTGGAGGGCAGACGGTAGCAATCAGCCCCAGCATTTT. This gives the protein CASSWRADGSNQPQHF.

In DNA form, the CDR3 reads TGCGCCAGCAGCCTGACAGCTGGGGCCAACGTCCTGACTTTC. Amino acid sequence: CASSLTAGANVLTF. This chain links TRBV5-1 with TRBJ2-6, with D maybe TRBD1 (5 bases). CDR3 length equals 14 residues. Trimming cost V 4 bases and J 2 bases, with 7 bases left between them. Germline CDR1 SGHRS, CDR2 YFSETQ.

This clonotype was found a few times. The chain links TRBV12-3 or TRBV12-4 to TRBJ2-1; the D gene could be TRBD1 or TRBD2 (5 bases each). The V end was cut by 5 bases, the J end by 9 bases, with 20 bases between. This CDR3 has 15 residues. The CDR3 DNA reads as TGTGCCAGCAGTCCCCCCGGGCCAGACGGGGCTGAGCAGTTCTTC. It specifies CASSPPGPDGAEQFF.